The 25 T cell receptor beta chains below were found in one sample sequenced in a study of T cells in Graves' hyperthyroidism and ophthalmopathy (dated by TCRdb to the late 2010s). Library creation used multiplex PCR. Sequencer: Illumina HiSeq 2000. The TCR beta CDR3 regions were amplified from the RNA transcripts. For the first round of RT-PCR on the TCR CDR3, the HTBI primer set was used together with the Qiagen OneStep RT-PCR kit. TCRdb took the public reads, trimmed them with fastp at Q25, ran MiXCR for clone calling and kept in-frame beta chains. Every entry covers one CDR3 protein and lists the most common genes and DNA from its rows. Here the sample has roughly 350,000 distinct CDR3 sequences; around 13% occur a single time. In total, the top ten clones hold approximately 35% of the sample. Sequenced sample: blood. These receptors came from a woman between 40 and 55 years old with Graves' ophthalmopathy.

The chain couples TRBV5-6 to TRBJ2-5, with D unresolved. The CDR3 length is 15 residues. V lost 1 base, J lost 3 bases, and 13 bases lay in between. Germline V gene sequence: CDR1 SGHDT, CDR2 YYEEEE. CDR3 loop: CASSLSGTAKETQYF. DNA for the CDR3: TGTGCCAGCAGCTTGTCCGGAACAGCCAAAGAGACCCAGTACTTC.

This clonotype showed up just a few times. The chain is built from TRBV18 and TRBJ2-1; TRBD2 matches at 7 bases. Germline trimming cut 6 bases from V and 7 bases from J; bases unmatched to any gene: 12. CDR3 length: 15 residues. The germline CDR1 and CDR2 sequences are KGHSH and LQKENI. The CDR3 is CASSSIPLAENEQFF. The CDR3, as DNA: TGTGCCAGCTCCTCCATTCCCCTAGCGGAGAATGAGCAGTTCTTC.

In its sample, this clonotype was seen a few times. The V call is TRBV20-1, the J call TRBJ2-1; 16 bases agree with TRBD2. CDR1 DFQATT and CDR2 SNEGSKA come from the germline V gene (reference sequence). CDR3 length: 18 amino acids. V lost 6 bases, J lost 5 bases, and 13 bases stayed unmatched. Here the CDR3 reads CSATGTSGRALLNNEQFF. CDR3 nucleotide sequence: TGCAGTGCAACCGGGACTAGCGGGAGGGCATTATTAAACAATGAGCAGTTCTTC.

On this clonotype: A read error may produce the germline difference seen at one junction end. The J gene is TRBJ1-1, the V gene TRBV10-1, with 7 bases that match TRBD1. Germline V gene data show CDR1 as WNHNN and CDR2 as SYGVQD (reference sequence). This CDR3 region has 14 residues. As DNA, the CDR3 is TGCGCCAGCAGTGGTGACAGGGAAGTCACTGAAGCTCTCTTT. Translation gives CASSGDREVTEALF.

This clonotype was counted many times. The rearrangement uses TRBV11-2 and TRBJ1-2, with TRBD1 matching over 8 bases. V shed 1 base and J 8 bases; nucleotides not matched to a gene: 3. There are 13 residues in the CDR3. Germline V lookup: CDR1 SGHAT, CDR2 FQNNGV. The CDR3 bases are TGTGCCAGCAGCTTAGCAGGGGGCCTGGGCTACACCTTC. Residues: CASSLAGGLGYTF.

The genes are TRBV2 and TRBJ1-2; 10 nucleotides agree with TRBD1. This CDR3 is built from 16 residues. CDR1 SNHLY and CDR2 FYNNEI come from the germline V gene. With 6 bases clipped from V and 4 bases from J, the junction kept 11 bases outside the gene matches. The CDR3 coding sequence is TGTGCCAGCAGCCGGGACAGGGGCGACGATGGCTATGGCTACACCTTC. Residues: CASSRDRGDDGYGYTF.

This chain joins TRBV18 and TRBJ2-3; 15 nucleotides align to TRBD2. CDR3 length equals 18 residues. In germline, CDR1 is KGHSH, CDR2 LQKENI. Losses at the gene ends were 4 bases for V and 2 bases for J; bases not matched to a gene: 7. The CDR3 DNA sequence: TGTGCCAGCTCACAAAGGACTAGCGGGAGGGCGATCACAGATACGCAGTATTTT. Translated, it gives CASSQRTSGRAITDTQYF.

This clonotype was seen ten or more times. The chain uses TRBV2 and TRBJ2-7, with 11 bases aligning to TRBD1. There are 15 residues in the CDR3. Germline trimming cut 6 bases from V and 7 bases from J; bases unmatched to any gene: 11. In germline, CDR1 is SNHLY, CDR2 FYNNEI. CDR3 in amino acids: CASRMRGQGAGEQYF. As DNA, the CDR3 is TGTGCCAGCAGAATGAGAGGACAGGGGGCAGGGGAGCAGTACTTC.

This clonotype was seen ten or more times. The chain couples TRBV28 to TRBJ2-7; 7 bases are shared with TRBD2. Germline CDR1 is MDHEN and CDR2 is SYDVKM. The CDR3 length is 14 residues. The trim removed 1 base at V and 7 bases at J, leaving 7 bases unmatched. The CDR3 reads CASSLSGVGGEQYF. The CDR3 DNA follows: TGTGCCAGCAGTTTATCCGGGGTGGGAGGGGAGCAGTACTTC.

The V and J genes are TRBV19 and TRBJ2-4; tentative D call: TRBD1 (6 bases). CDR1 is LNHDA and CDR2 is SQIVND in the germline V gene (reference sequence). Trimming shortened V by 2 bases and J by 9 bases, and 14 bases separated the two germline ends. The CDR3 contains 14 residues. CDR3 region: CASSIPGARSIQYF. The CDR3 region has the DNA TGTGCCAGTAGTATACCAGGGGCTCGCAGCATTCAGTACTTC.

This clonotype was found many times. A read error may account for a junction end that differs from germline. This chain connects TRBV12-3 or TRBV12-4 to TRBJ1-3; D not resolved. This CDR3 has 14 amino acids. This CDR3 reads CASSLANSGNTMYF. The CDR3 DNA reads TGTGCCAGCAGTTTAGCGAACTCTGGAAACACCATGTATTTT.

Comments on this clonotype: Since a much larger clone is just one base distant, this may be a read error. This rearrangement joins TRBV12-3 or TRBV12-4 to TRBJ1-1; D remains unclear. The length of the CDR3 is 14 residues. V lost 4 bases and J 4 bases, leaving 13 bases between the germline ends. The CDR3 spells CASSSGSRSTEAFF. CDR3 DNA sequence: TGTGCCAGCAGTTCAGGAAGTAGGAGCACTGAAGCTTTCTTT.

This clonotype appeared many times. The chain recombines TRBV15 with TRBJ1-1; D is ambiguous. The CDR3 covers 13 residues. From germline, CDR1 is LNHNV and CDR2 YYDKDF (reference sequence). V dropped 0 bases and J dropped 3 bases, with 5 bases sitting between them. The CDR3 loop reads CATSRDVDTEAFF. The DNA of the CDR3 is TGTGCCACCAGCAGAGATGTGGACACTGAAGCTTTCTTT.

In this sample, this clonotype turned up many times. The rearrangement joins TRBV29-1 to TRBJ1-2; D is uncertain. Germline V lookup: CDR1 SQVTM, CDR2 ANQGSEA. The germline V and J ends were trimmed by 3 bases and 4 bases, with 18 bases remaining between them. The CDR3 spans 15 residues. CDR3 DNA: TGCAGCGTTGATGTTGGGAGAGATACCGCCTATGGCTACACCTTC. Its protein product is CSVDVGRDTAYGYTF.

This clonotype has ten or more counts. J is TRBJ2-3 and V is TRBV28; D might be TRBD1 (6 bases). This CDR3 has 15 residues. Germline-derived CDR1 and CDR2 are MDHEN and SYDVKM. V was clipped by 6 bases and J by 6 bases, with 19 bases between them. Here the CDR3 DNA reads TGTGCCAGCAGGAAGAGACAGGACCGTGCGGATACGCAGTATTTT. Encoded protein: CASRKRQDRADTQYF.

V usage is TRBV5-1 and J usage is TRBJ2-1; no reliable D call. This CDR3 is 16 amino acids long. Germline V gene sequence: CDR1 SGHRS, CDR2 YFSETQ. V lost 4 bases, J lost 7 bases, and 21 bases lay in between. The CDR3 bases are TGCGCCAGCAGCCCTCCCCGAAACCCACCTACAAATGAGCAGTTCTTC. Encoded protein: CASSPPRNPPTNEQFF.

This clonotype was detected many times. V usage is TRBV28 and J usage is TRBJ1-2, with TRBD1 identical over 11 bases. The CDR3 totals 14 residues. The J segment lost 7 bases and the V segment lost 5 bases, leaving 6 bases of the junction unmatched. Germline CDR1 MDHEN, CDR2 SYDVKM. CDR3 in amino acids: CASSEGQGESGYTF. The CDR3 DNA sequence: TGTGCCAGCAGTGAGGGACAGGGGGAGAGTGGCTACACCTTC.

This clonotype was recorded many times. The V and J genes are TRBV6-1 and TRBJ2-5; D uncertain. This CDR3 is built from 14 residues. V was pared by 6 bases and J by 0 bases, with 11 bases between. Per the germline V gene, CDR1 is MNHNS and CDR2 is SASEGT. The CDR3 is CASRRTPNQETQYF. The CDR3 DNA reads TGTGCCAGCAGACGGACCCCCAACCAAGAGACCCAGTACTTC.

V and J are TRBV20-1 and TRBJ1-2; D call uncertain. This CDR3 region has 13 residues. V was clipped by 6 bases and J by 8 bases, with 19 bases between them. Germline V lookup: CDR1 DFQATT, CDR2 SNEGSKA (reference sequence). The CDR3 DNA is TGCAGTGCCACACCCCAGGACCCTAAGGGCTACACCTTC. Translation gives CSATPQDPKGYTF.

There are a few counts of this clonotype. The V gene is TRBV5-4, the J gene TRBJ2-5, with TRBD2 matching over 11 bases. The CDR3 has 16 residues. Germline V gene lookup returns CDR1 SGHNT and CDR2 YYREEE (reference sequence). V lost 0 bases to trimming and J lost 5 bases; unmatched junction nucleotides: 6. CDR3 DNA: TGTGCCAGCAGCTTGGGACTAGCGGGGAGACGGGAGACCCAGTACTTC. Its translation: CASSLGLAGRRETQYF.

This clonotype has at least ten counts. This chain joins TRBV7-9 and TRBJ1-2; no reliable D call. Trimming left V 5 bases short and J 8 bases short, with 21 bases between. The CDR3 length is 15 residues. Germline-derived CDR1 and CDR2 are SEHNR and FQNEAQ (reference sequence). The DNA for the CDR3 is TGTGCCAGCAGCCCGACTTTCGAGAGAAAGGAAGGCTACACCTTC. It encodes CASSPTFERKEGYTF.

This clonotype was picked up many times. The chain recombines TRBV28 with TRBJ2-5; no reliable D call. Germline V CDR1 and CDR2: MDHEN, SYDVKM. Trimming cost V 4 bases and J 1 base, with 16 bases left between them. The CDR3 is 16 residues long. CDR3 region: CASSSLSWGFQETQYF. The CDR3 DNA follows: TGTGCCAGCAGTTCCCTATCTTGGGGTTTCCAAGAGACCCAGTACTTC.

This clonotype was observed at least ten times. This sequence joins TRBV6-1 and TRBJ2-1; 12 nucleotides line up with TRBD2. This CDR3 has 16 amino acids. The germline V gene has CDR1 MNHNS and CDR2 SASEGT. Trimming at V came to 2 bases and at J to 4 bases, leaving 3 bases not matched to a gene. The chain's CDR3 is CASSESLAGGYNEQFF. In nucleotides, the CDR3 is TGTGCCAGCAGTGAATCGCTAGCGGGGGGGTACAATGAGCAGTTCTTC.

This clonotype was found many times. The chain combines TRBV12-3 or TRBV12-4 with TRBJ2-1, with 10 bases that match TRBD2. The CDR3 has 16 residues. The ends lost 6 bases at V and 1 base at J; junction bases unmatched: 6. Here the CDR3 DNA reads TGTGCCAGCAGCCCTGGACTAGCGGCATCCTACAATGAGCAGTTCTTC. Amino acid sequence: CASSPGLAASYNEQFF.

This clonotype was seen many times. The junction differs from germline at one of its ends, possibly a read error. The chain uses TRBV6-2 or TRBV6-3 and TRBJ1-2, with D unresolved. The germline V gene has CDR1 MNHEY and CDR2 SVGEGT. There are 12 residues in the CDR3. The CDR3 coding sequence is TGTGCCAGCAGATACTCGATGAATGGCTACACCTTC. Its protein is CASRYSMNGYTF.